This T cell receptor beta chain was recovered during a study of beta chain features in type 1 diabetes. Study-wide results and caveats: Researchers reported that naive, central memory and Treg TCRB repertoires appeared more similar in patients than in healthy donors. Insertion counts at VDJ junctions were lower in type 1 diabetes patients, who also showed more deletions there.

The purity of all sorted populations exceeded 98%. The ends lost 5 bases at V and 4 bases at J; junction bases unmatched: 11. The CDR3 spans 15 residues. The germline gives CDR1 MDHEN, CDR2 SYDVKM. Isolated RNA was reverse transcribed in full, so expressed TCRB transcripts were sequenced. Data came from immunoSEQ multiplex PCR; TCRdb stores just in-frame clones and leaves some out. The top ten clones hold 3% to 4% of a sample with about 240,000 clones, around 26% of them seen once. Remarks on this clone: What it binds is unknown.

J is TRBJ2-7 and V is TRBV28; 7 bases are a match to TRBD1. This clonotype originated in a young man in good health. Sequenced sample: central memory CD4+ T cells from blood. CDR3 amino acids: CASSKHRGDRYEQYF. The CDR3 DNA reads TGTGCCAGCAGTAAACACAGGGGCGACCGGTACGAGCAGTACTTC.